Listed below are T cell receptor beta chains from one sample, sequenced in a study of glioma-infiltrating T cells. TCRdb redid the calling of the multiplex PCR reads with MiXCR, one entry per CDR3 protein. The data hold tens of thousands of distinct CDR3 sequences, with about 25% observed a single time. The specimen was glioma tissue, nonneoplastic brain tissue, or PBMCs (not recorded which). The source is a human donor with low-grade glioma or glioblastoma, undergoing nonglioma brain surgery, or in good health (not recorded which). Each CDR3 is given without its conserved first and last residue. Each record gives: V gene, CDR3 length, J gene, CDR3 protein.

TRBV19,13,TRBJ1-2,ASRYSRGLNYGYT
TRBV12-3/TRBV12-4,11,TRBJ2-5,ASSSPWEETQY
TRBV4-1,14,TRBJ1-6,ASIQEGADNNSPLH
TRBV20-1,13,TRBJ2-3,SARDIGLTEDTQY
TRBV19,10,TRBJ1-1,ASTGGYTEAF
TRBV12-3/TRBV12-4,10,TRBJ2-1,ASSLNPDHQF
TRBV6-1,10,TRBJ2-3,ASSHLADTQY
TRBV6-1,15,TRBJ2-6,ASSRTGTNSGANVLT
TRBV7-9,11,TRBJ1-1,ASNLGGNTEAF
TRBV20-1,14,TRBJ2-1,SVTTTSGRGRNEQF
TRBV7-9,12,TRBJ2-1,ASSSRTHLDEQF
TRBV25-1,12,TRBJ1-1,ASRRQGADTEAS
TRBV15,11,TRBJ2-1,ATSRDTGGLQF
TRBV5-1,12,TRBJ2-7,ASRKGDPSYEQY
TRBV4-2,11,TRBJ1-2,ASSQDPGYGYT